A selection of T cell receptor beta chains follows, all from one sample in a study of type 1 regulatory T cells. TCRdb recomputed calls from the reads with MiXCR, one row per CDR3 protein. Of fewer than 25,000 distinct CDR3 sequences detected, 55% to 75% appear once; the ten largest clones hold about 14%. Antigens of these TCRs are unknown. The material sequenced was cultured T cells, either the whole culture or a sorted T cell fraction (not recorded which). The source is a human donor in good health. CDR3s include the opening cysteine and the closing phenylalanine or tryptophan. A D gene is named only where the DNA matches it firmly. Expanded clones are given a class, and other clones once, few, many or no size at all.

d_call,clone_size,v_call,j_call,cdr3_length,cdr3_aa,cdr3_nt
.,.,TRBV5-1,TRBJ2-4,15,CASSLADTGQNIQYF,TGCGCCAGCAGCTTGGCGGATACAGGTCAAAACATTCAGTACTTC
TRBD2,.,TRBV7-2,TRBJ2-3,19,CASSLIPGGRTTRPDTQYF,TGTGCCAGCAGCTTAATCCCGGGGGGGCGGACGACGAGACCGGATACGCAGTATTTT
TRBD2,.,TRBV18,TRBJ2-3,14,CASSQSLSGGTQYF,TGTGCCAGCTCACAATCACTAAGCGGGGGGACGCAGTATTTT
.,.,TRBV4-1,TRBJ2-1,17,CASSEGRGTLTYNEQFF,TGCGCCAGCAGCGAAGGTCGCGGAACCCTAACCTACAATGAGCAGTTCTTC
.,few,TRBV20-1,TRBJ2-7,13,CSASLGERYEQYF,TGCAGTGCTAGCCTGGGTGAGCGCTACGAGCAGTACTTC
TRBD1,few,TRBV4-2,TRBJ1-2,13,CASSQDQGVGYTF,TGTGCCAGCAGCCAAGACCAGGGGGTTGGCTACACCTTC
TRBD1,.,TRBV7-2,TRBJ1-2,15,CASSLGGQANYGYTF,TGTGCCAGCAGCTTAGGGGGACAGGCTAACTATGGCTACACCTTC
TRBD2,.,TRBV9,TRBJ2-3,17,CASSVGPSGGITDTQYF,TGTGCCAGCAGCGTAGGGCCTAGCGGGGGAATCACAGATACGCAGTATTTT
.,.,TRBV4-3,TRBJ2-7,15,CASSQVTGLSYEQYF,TGCGCCAGCAGCCAAGTAACGGGACTCTCCTACGAGCAGTACTTC
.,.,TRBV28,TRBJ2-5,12,CASSTGRETQYF,TGTGCCAGCTCGACAGGGAGGGAGACCCAGTACTTC
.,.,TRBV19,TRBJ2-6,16,CASSINRSPGANVLTF,TGTGCCAGTAGTATAAACAGGTCCCCTGGGGCCAACGTCCTGACTTTC
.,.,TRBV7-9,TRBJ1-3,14,CATQGTYSGNTIYF,TGTGCCACCCAAGGGACCTACTCTGGAAACACCATATATTTT
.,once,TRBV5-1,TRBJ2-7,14,CASSRGDFQGEQYF,TGCGCCAGCAGCCGCGGGGACTTCCAGGGCGAGCAGTACTTC
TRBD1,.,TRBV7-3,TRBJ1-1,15,CASSYRQGAITEAFF,TGTGCCAGCAGCTACCGACAGGGGGCGATCACTGAAGCTTTCTTT
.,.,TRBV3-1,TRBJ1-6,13,CASSQDTSRILHF,TGTGCCAGCAGCCAAGACACCTCCCGCATTCTCCACTTT
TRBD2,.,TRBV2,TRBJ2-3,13,CASSWEGPDTQYF,TGTGCCAGCTCGTGGGAGGGCCCAGATACGCAGTATTTT
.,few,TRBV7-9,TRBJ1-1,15,CASSFRTVSTLEAFF,TGTGCCAGCAGCTTCCGGACAGTATCAACGCTCGAAGCTTTCTTT
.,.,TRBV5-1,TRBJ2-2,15,CASALEGRDTGELFF,TGCGCCAGCGCCCTTGAGGGGAGAGACACCGGGGAGCTGTTTTTT
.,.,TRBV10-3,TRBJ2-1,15,CAISETVEGYNEQFF,TGTGCCATCAGTGAGACTGTCGAAGGGTACAATGAGCAGTTCTTC
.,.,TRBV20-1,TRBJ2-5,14,CSARDLTRSETQYF,TGCAGTGCTAGAGATCTTACTCGTTCGGAGACCCAGTACTTC
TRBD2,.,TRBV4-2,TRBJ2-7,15,CASSQDYRGGNEQYF,TGTGCCAGCAGCCAAGATTACCGGGGGGGCAACGAGCAGTACTTC
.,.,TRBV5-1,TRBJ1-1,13,CASSPGPNTEAFF,TGCGCCAGCAGCCCCGGACCGAACACTGAAGCTTTCTTT
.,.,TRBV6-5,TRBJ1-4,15,CASSYQPGDNEKLFF,TGTGCCAGCAGTTACCAGCCCGGAGATAATGAAAAACTGTTTTTT
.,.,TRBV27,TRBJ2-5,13,CATAGSLRETQYF,TGTGCCACCGCTGGTAGCTTGAGAGAGACCCAGTACTTC
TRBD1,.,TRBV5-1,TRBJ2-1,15,CASSPPDRDSHEQFF,TGCGCCAGCAGCCCCCCGGACAGGGATTCCCATGAGCAGTTCTTC
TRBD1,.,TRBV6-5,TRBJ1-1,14,CASSPRQGSTEAFF,TGTGCCAGCAGTCCGAGACAGGGATCCACTGAAGCTTTCTTT
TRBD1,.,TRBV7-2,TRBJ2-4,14,CASSSGQGGYIQYF,TGTGCCAGCAGCTCCGGACAGGGAGGTTACATTCAGTACTTC
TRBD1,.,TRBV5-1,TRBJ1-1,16,CASSPRGGLGNTEAFF,TGCGCCAGCAGCCCCCGAGGGGGCTTGGGGAACACTGAAGCTTTCTTT
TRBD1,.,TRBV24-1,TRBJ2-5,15,CATSDPGQGQETQYF,TGTGCCACCAGTGATCCCGGACAGGGCCAAGAGACCCAGTACTTC
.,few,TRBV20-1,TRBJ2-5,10,CSAVQETQYF,TGCAGTGCTGTACAAGAGACCCAGTACTTC
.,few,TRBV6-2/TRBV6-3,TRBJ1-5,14,CASSYRFSNQPQHF,TGTGCCAGCAGTTACAGGTTCAGCAATCAGCCCCAGCATTTT
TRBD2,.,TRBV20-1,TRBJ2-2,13,CSARDGGGSELFF,TGCAGTGCTAGAGATGGCGGGGGTTCGGAGCTGTTTTTT
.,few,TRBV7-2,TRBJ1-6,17,CASSLDALAGGRSPLHF,TGTGCCAGCAGCTTAGACGCTTTAGCGGGGGGCCGATCACCCCTCCACTTT
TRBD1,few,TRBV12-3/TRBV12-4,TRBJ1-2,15,CASSLRQGPNYGYTF,TGTGCCAGCAGTTTAAGACAGGGACCTAACTATGGCTACACCTTC
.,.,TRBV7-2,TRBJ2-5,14,CASSSQGYQETQYF,TGTGCCAGCAGCTCTCAGGGGTACCAAGAGACCCAGTACTTC
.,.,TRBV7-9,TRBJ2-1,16,CASSAGRASSYNEQFF,TGTGCCAGCAGCGCCGGGCGGGCTAGCTCCTACAATGAGCAGTTCTTC
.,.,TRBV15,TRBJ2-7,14,CATSKGVAPNEQYF,TGTGCCACCAGCAAGGGGGTAGCTCCTAACGAGCAGTACTTC
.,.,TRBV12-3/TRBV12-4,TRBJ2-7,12,CASRAKQWEQYF,TGTGCCAGCAGGGCCAAACAGTGGGAGCAGTACTTC
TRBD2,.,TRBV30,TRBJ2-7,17,CAWTKRGQVVGFYEQYF,TGTGCCTGGACAAAGCGGGGCCAGGTCGTGGGTTTCTACGAGCAGTACTTC